This TCR beta chain derives from a study of OX40 agonist ivuxolimab in advanced cancers. Study-level information: With ivuxolimab, an agonistic anti-OX40 (CD134) antibody, patients were treated. Patients assigned to dose escalation were diagnosed with hepatocellular carcinoma, melanoma, renal cell or head and neck cancer. Prior anti-PD-1, anti-PD-L1 or anti-CTLA-4 therapy was allowed; over 30% had some. Whole-study findings and limits: There was clonal expansion of CD4+ and CD8+ blood T cells by week 6 at 0.1 to 3.0 mg/kg.

The length of the CDR3 is 15 residues. The germline CDR1 and CDR2 sequences are LGHNA and YNFKEQ. The ends were cut back, 5 bases at V and 7 bases at J, with 20 bases in the middle. Remarks on this clone: Antigen unknown.

Produced via immunoSEQ multiplex PCR; TCRdb's table is partial and in-frame only. The sample has 100,000 or so clones, roughly 88% seen once; the top ten hold around 0.71%. The sample consisted of CD4+ or CD8+ T cells sorted from blood, taken in a trial of the OX40 agonist ivuxolimab. The sequence was collected from an adult with an advanced solid tumor such as melanoma, head and neck, liver or kidney cancer. The chain couples TRBV4-2 to TRBJ1-2; a possible D gene is TRBD1 (6 bases). This CDR3 reads CASSSKLAGGRGYTF. The DNA of the CDR3 is TGTGCCAGCAGCTCCAAACTAGCGGGGGGCCGTGGCTACACCTTC.